The source of this T cell receptor beta chain is a study of cytomegalovirus exposure and HLA in healthy donors listed by TCRdb under 2017. Background for the entire study: According to a later analysis, the 100 to 150 validation repertoires were produced on the same platform as the approximately 690 repertoires of the first cohort. In addition to the first cohort of about 650 subjects, a separate validation cohort of 120 different subjects was used. To predict cytomegalovirus infection status, the study combined high-throughput TCR immunosequencing, statistical association of individual TCRs with disease status, and machine learning. The study was designed to test whether signatures of past pathogen exposure could be identified by cataloging public T cell receptors. The study at large found these results: All 120 or so repertoires were used to score co-occurrence in the validation cohort in a later analysis, because that analysis had no HLA typing for the cohort. Of the cluster scores, 90% to 95% were above 0 in a later analysis, which found that TCRs clustered in the first cohort also tended to co-occur in the 130 or so validation repertoires. The authors suggested that the approach could potentially be extended to other disease states and immunological phenotypes. A few of the identified cytomegalovirus-associated TCR beta chains were confirmed in vitro to be specific for cytomegalovirus antigens. In the study, 164 TCR beta chains were listed as associated with cytomegalovirus. The classifier was reported to diagnose cytomegalovirus status with high specificity and sensitivity in both the original cohort and the validation cohort. Most TCR sequences were observed very rarely across donors, whereas some public TCRs were present in many individuals.

CDR1 and CDR2 are drawn from the germline V gene (reference sequence): LNHDA, SQIVND. The CDR3 holds 15 amino acids from the cysteine to the phenylalanine. Only the CDR3 region is kept as DNA, spanning 45 bases read in frame from base 1. Relative to germline, V is missing 5 bases and J is missing 2 bases, with 3 bases of the junction outside any gene match. The library was obtained by the immunoSEQ multiplex PCR assay. For the original study's pipeline: A statistical classification framework was built to diagnose cytomegalovirus status from the catalog of TCR beta chain sequences. TCRdb stores this immuneACCESS table with in-frame sequences only. Part of the clones is absent; in the studies checked, under half of the shortfall reflects unresolved V genes, and no reason is known for the rest. D and trimming come from the DNA, and the V and J calls and clone size come from that table. This sample has 150,000 to 200,000 clones in its table, and 84% of those were observed once. Of the sample, approximately 7% falls within the top ten clones.

Points on this clone: The target of this receptor is not known. Within one base of it there is no much larger clone, and no base qualities were kept.

Donors formed part of the validation cohort, which comprised about 120 subjects and was distinct from the first cohort of several hundred subjects. The clonotype comes from a man in his late teens or twenties in good health and CMV-seropositive. The V gene is TRBV19 and the J gene is TRBJ1-2, with 12 central nucleotides matching TRBD1. Sequences were obtained from PBMCs. The CDR3 sequence is CASSPGTGGNYGYTF. The DNA reads TGTGCCAGTAGTCCCGGGACAGGGGGCAACTATGGCTACACCTTC. Supplemented by the reference TRBV19 and TRBJ1-2 proteins around the CDR3, the complete variable domain is DGGITQSPKYLFRKEGQNVTLSCEQNLNHDAMYWYRQDPGQGLRLIYYSQIVNDFQKGDIAEGYSVSREKKESFPLTVTSAQKNPTAFYLCASSPGTGGNYGYTFGSGTRLTVV.